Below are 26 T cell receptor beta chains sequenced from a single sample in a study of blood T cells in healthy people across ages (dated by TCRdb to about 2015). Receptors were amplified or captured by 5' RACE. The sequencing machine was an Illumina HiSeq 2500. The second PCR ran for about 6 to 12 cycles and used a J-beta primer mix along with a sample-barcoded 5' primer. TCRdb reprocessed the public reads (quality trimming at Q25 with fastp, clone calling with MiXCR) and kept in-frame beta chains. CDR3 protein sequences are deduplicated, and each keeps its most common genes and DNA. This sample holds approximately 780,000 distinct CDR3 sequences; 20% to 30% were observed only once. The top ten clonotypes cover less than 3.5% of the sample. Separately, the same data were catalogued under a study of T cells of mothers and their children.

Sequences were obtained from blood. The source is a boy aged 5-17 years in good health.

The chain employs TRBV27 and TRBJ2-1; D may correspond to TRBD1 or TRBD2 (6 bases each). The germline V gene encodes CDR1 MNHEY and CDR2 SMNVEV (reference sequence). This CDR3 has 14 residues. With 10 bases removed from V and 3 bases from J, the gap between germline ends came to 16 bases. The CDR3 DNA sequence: TGTGCCACCAGGAGGGGGGCAATCTACAATGAGCAGTTCTTC. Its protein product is CATRRGAIYNEQFF.

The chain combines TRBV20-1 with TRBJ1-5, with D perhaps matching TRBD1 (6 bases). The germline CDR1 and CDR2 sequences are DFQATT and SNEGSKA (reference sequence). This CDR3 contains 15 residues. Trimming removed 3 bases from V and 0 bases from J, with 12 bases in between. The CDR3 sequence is CSASMGQYSNQPQHF. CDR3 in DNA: TGCAGTGCTAGTATGGGACAATATAGCAATCAGCCCCAGCATTTT.

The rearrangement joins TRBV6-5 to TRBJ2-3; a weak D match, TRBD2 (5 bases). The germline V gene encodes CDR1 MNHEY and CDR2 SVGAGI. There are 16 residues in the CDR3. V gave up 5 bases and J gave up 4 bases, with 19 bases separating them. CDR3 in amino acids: CASSLPRGLSSDTQYF. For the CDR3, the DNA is TGTGCCAGCAGTCTACCCAGAGGACTTAGCTCAGATACGCAGTATTTT.

As DNA, the CDR3 is TGTGCCAGCAGCCCCTATAGAGCGGGGGGACGCCCCTCCTACAATGAGCAGTTCTTC. It encodes CASSPYRAGGRPSYNEQFF. This chain uses TRBV9 with TRBJ2-1, with 9 bases identical to TRBD2. This CDR3 is built from 19 residues. The J segment lost 0 bases and the V segment lost 4 bases, leaving 14 bases of the junction unmatched. Germline V lookup: CDR1 SGDLS, CDR2 YYNGEE.

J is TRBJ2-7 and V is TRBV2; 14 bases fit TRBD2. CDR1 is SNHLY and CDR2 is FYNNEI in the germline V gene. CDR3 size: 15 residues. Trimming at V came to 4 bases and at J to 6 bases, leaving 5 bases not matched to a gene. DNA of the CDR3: TGTGCCAGCAGTGCAAAGGGACTAGCGGGAGCCGAGCAGTACTTC. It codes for CASSAKGLAGAEQYF.

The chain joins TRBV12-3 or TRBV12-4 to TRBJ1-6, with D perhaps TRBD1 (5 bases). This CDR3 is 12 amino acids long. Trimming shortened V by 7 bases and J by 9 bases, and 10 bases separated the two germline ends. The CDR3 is CASTFGGSPLHF. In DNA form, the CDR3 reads TGTGCCAGCACCTTTGGGGGTTCACCCCTCCACTTT.

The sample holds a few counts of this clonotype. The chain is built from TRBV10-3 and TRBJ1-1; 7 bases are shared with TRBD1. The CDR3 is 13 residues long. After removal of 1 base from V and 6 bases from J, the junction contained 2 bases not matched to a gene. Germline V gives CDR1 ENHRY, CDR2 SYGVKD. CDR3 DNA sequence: TGTGCCATCAGTGAGTACCAGGGGGCTGAAGCTTTCTTT. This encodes CAISEYQGAEAFF.

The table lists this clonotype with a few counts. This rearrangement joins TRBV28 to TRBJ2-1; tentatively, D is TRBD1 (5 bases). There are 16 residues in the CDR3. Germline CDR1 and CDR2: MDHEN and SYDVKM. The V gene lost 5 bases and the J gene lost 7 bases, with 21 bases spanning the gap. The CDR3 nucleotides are TGTGCCAGCAGTCCGAGGCAAGGGGCCGCTGGGAATGAGCAGTTCTTC. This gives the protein CASSPRQGAAGNEQFF.

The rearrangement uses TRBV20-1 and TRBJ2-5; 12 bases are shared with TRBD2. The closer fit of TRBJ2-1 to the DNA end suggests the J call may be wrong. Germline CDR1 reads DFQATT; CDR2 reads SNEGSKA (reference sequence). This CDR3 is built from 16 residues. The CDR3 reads CSARGSASGGAGEQFF. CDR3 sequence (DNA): TGCAGTGCTAGAGGGTCGGCTAGCGGGGGGGCAGGGGAGCAGTTCTTC.

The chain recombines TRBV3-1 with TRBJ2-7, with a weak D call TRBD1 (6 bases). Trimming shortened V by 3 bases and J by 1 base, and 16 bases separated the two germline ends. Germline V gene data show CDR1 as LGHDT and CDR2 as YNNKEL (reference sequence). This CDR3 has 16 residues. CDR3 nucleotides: TGTGCCAGCAGCCAGGGAGAGGACAGTCCTTCCTACGAGCAGTACTTC. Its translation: CASSQGEDSPSYEQYF.

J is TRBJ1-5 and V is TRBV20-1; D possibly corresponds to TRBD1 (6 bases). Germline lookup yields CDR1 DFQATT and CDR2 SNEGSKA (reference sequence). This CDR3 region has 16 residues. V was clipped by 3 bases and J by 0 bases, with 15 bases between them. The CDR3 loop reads CSASARGFYSNQPQHF. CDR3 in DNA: TGCAGTGCTAGCGCCAGGGGATTTTATAGCAATCAGCCCCAGCATTTT.

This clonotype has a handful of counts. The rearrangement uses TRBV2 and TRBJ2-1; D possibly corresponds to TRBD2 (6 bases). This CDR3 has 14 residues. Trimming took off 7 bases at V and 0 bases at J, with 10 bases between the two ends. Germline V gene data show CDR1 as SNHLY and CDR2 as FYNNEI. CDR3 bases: TGTGCCAGCAAGGGACTGGGCTCCTACAATGAGCAGTTCTTC. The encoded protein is CASKGLGSYNEQFF.

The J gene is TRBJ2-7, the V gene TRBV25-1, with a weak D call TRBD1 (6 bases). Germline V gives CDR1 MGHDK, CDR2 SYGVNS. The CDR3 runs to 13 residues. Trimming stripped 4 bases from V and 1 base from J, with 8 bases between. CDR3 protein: CASSGQESYEQYF. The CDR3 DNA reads TGTGCCAGCAGTGGACAGGAGTCCTACGAGCAGTACTTC.

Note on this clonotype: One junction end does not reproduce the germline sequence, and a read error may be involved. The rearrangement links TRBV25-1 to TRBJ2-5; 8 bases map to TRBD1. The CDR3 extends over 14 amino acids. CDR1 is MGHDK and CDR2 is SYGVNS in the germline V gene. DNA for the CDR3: TGTGTCAGCAGTGACAGGGGTTCGTTCGAGACCCAGTACTTC. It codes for CVSSDRGSFETQYF.

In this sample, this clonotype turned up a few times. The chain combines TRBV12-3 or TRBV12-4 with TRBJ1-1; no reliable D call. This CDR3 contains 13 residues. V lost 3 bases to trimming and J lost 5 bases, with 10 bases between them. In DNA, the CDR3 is TGTGCCAGCAGTTTTGACGGTACGACTGAAGCTTTCTTT. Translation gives CASSFDGTTEAFF.

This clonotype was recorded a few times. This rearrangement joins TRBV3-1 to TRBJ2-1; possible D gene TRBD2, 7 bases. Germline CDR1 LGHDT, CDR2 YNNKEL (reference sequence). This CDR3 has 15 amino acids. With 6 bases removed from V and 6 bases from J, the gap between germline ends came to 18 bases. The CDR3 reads CASRNIGGALNEQFF. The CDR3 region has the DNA TGTGCCAGCAGGAACATAGGGGGGGCTCTCAATGAGCAGTTCTTC.

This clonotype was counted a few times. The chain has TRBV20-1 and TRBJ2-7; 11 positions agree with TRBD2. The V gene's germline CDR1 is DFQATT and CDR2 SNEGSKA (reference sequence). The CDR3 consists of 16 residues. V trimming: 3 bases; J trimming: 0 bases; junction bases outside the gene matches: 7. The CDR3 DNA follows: TGCAGTGCTAGGTCTAGCGGGGGGATCTTCTCCTACGAGCAGTACTTC. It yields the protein CSARSSGGIFSYEQYF.

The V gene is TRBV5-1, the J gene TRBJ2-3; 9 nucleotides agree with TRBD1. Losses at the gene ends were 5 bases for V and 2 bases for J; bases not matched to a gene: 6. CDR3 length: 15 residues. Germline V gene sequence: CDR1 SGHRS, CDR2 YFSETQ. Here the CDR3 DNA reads TGCGCCAGCAGGGCCGACAGGGGGAACACAGATACGCAGTATTTT. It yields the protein CASRADRGNTDTQYF.

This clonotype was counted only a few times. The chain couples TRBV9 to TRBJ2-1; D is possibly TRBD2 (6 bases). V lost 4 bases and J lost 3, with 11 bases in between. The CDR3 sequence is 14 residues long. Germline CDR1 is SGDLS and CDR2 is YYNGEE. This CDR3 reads CASSSRDFYNEQFF. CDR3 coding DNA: TGTGCCAGCAGCAGCCGGGACTTCTACAATGAGCAGTTCTTC.

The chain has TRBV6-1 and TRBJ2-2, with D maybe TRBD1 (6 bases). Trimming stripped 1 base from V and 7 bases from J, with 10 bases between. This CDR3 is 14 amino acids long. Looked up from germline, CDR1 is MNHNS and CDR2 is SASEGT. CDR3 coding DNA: TGTGCCAGCAGTGAAGGACAGGTCCGCGGGGAGCTGTTTTTT. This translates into CASSEGQVRGELFF.

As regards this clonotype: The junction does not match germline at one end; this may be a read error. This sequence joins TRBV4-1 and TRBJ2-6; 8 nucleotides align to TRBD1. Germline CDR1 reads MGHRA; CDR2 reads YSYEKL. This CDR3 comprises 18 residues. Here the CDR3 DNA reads TGCGCCAGCAACCAATATGGGACAGGACTCTCTGGGGCCAACGTCCTGACTTTC. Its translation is CASNQYGTGLSGANVLTF.

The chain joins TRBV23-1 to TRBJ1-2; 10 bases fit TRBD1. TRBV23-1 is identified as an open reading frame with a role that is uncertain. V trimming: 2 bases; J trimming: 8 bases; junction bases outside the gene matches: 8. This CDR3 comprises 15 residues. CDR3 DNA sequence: TGCGCCAGCAGTCAACCCGACAGGGGGCTTCGAGGCTACACCTTC. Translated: CASSQPDRGLRGYTF.

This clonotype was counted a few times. CDR3: CASTLSGIRNTEAFF. In DNA form, the CDR3 reads TGTGCCAGCACCCTTAGCGGCATAAGGAACACTGAAGCTTTCTTT. The chain carries TRBV7-9 and TRBJ1-1; no firm D call. The germline gives CDR1 SEHNR, CDR2 FQNEAQ (reference sequence). The CDR3 consists of 15 residues. V was trimmed by 7 bases and J by 1 base, leaving 16 bases between them.

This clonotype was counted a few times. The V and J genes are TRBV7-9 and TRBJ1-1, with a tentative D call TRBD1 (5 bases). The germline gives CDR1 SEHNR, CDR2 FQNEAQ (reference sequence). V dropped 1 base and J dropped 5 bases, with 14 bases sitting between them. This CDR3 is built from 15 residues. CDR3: CASSLGDLFPTEAFF. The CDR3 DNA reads TGTGCCAGCAGCTTAGGGGACCTCTTTCCTACTGAAGCTTTCTTT. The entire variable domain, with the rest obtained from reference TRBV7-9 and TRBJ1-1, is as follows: DTGVSQNPRHKITKRGQNVTFRCDPISEHNRLYWYRQTLGQGPEFLTYFQNEAQLEKSRLLSDRFSAERPKGSFSTLEIQRTEQGDSAMYLCASSLGDLFPTEAFFGQGTRLTVV.

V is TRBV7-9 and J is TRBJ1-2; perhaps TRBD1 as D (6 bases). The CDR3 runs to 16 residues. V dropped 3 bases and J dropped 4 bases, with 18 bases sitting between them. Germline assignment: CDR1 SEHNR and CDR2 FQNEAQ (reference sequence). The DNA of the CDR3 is TGTGCCAGCAGCTTCGGACAGATCCCGGATGGCTATGGCTACACCTTC. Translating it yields CASSFGQIPDGYGYTF.

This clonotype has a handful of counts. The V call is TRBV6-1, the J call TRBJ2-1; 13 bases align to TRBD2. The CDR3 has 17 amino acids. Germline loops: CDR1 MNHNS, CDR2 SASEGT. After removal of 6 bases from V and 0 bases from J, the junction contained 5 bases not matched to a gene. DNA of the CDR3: TGTGCCAGCAGCCGGGGACTAGCGGGGTTCTCCTACAATGAGCAGTTCTTC. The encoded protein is CASSRGLAGFSYNEQFF.